This TCR beta chain was recovered during a study of CD8 T cells in ankylosing spondylitis. Findings and caveats of the study: Apparently characteristic of ankylosing spondylitis blood was a TCR beta motif (about 8 highly homologous variants). Disease-linked clones, CD8+, were relatively rare in peripheral blood.

Each CDR3 protein gets one entry after TCRdb re-called the 5' RACE reads with MiXCR. The repertoire has 200,000 to 250,000 distinct CDR3 sequences, roughly 6.6% of them found once; the top ten carry 14%. CDR3 length: 11 residues. Germline CDR1 is MDHEN and CDR2 is SYDVKM. Trimming cost V 7 bases and J 7 bases, with 8 bases left between them. This clonotype has at least ten counts. Antigen specificity is unknown. This chain connects TRBV28 to TRBJ2-1; D uncertain. Sequencing was carried out using blood, either unsorted or a sorted T cell fraction (not recorded which). This TCR came from a male donor with ankylosing spondylitis. As DNA, the CDR3 is TGTGCCAGCACGGGTCGTAATGAGCAGTTCTTC. Residues: CASTGRNEQFF.